The clone carrying this TCR beta chain was recorded many times. Transcripts of RNA were the source for amplifying TCR beta CDR3 regions. HTBI-primed RT-PCR formed the first round, and a multiplex PCR formed the second. TCRdb processed the multiplex PCR reads anew with MiXCR; each CDR3 protein has one entry. This table holds over 200,000 distinct CDR3 sequences, less than 30% found once. The source of the sample is a study of Graves' ophthalmopathy and Graves' hyperthyroidism. Uncontrolled infections, other autoimmune diseases, pregnancy or lactation barred patients from enrollment. The CDR3 has 13 residues. Trimming removed 3 bases from V and 8 bases from J, with 8 bases in between.

This rearrangement joins TRBV12-3 or TRBV12-4 to TRBJ1-6; D gene uncertain. This TCR came from a man between 50 and 59 years old with Graves' ophthalmopathy. Sequenced input: peripheral blood. The DNA for the CDR3 is TGTGCCAGCAGTTTCTCCGCAGATTCACCCCTCCACTTT. Translation: CASSFSADSPLHF.